This TCR beta chain was identified in a study of blood T cell repertoires in COVID-19. On the study more broadly: Donors in the United States, Italy and Spain gave samples during acute or convalescent COVID-19.

The authors' processing: Reference gene primer amplification gave nucleated cell count estimates. Profiling relied on immunoSEQ multiplex PCR, and the TCRdb table lists in-frame clones only, not all of them. V, J and clone size derive from that table, while D and trimming were established from the DNA sequence. In the table there are about 180,000 clones, around 89% of which are singletons. The CDR3 spans 16 residues. The ends lost 5 bases at V and 7 bases at J; junction bases unmatched: 9. CDR1 and CDR2 (germline): SEHNR, FQNEAQ (reference sequence). This clonotype originated in a man in his late teens or twenties who had recovered from COVID-19. Sequencing input: peripheral blood. V gene TRBV7-9 combines with J gene TRBJ2-1, with 12 bases aligning to TRBD2. In nucleotides, the CDR3 is TGTGCCAGCAGCCTACTACCGGGACTAGCGGGTAATGAGCAGTTCTTC. It translates to CASSLLPGLAGNEQFF.